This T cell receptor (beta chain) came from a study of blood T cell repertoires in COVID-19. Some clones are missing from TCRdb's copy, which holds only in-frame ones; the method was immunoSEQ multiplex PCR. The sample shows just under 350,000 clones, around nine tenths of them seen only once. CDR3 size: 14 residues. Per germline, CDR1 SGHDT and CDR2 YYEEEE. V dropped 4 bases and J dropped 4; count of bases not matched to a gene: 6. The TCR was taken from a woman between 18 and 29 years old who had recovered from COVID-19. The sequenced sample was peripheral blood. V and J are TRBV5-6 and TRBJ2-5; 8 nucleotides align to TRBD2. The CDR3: CASSLGREGETQYF. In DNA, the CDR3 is TGTGCCAGCAGCCTAGGCCGGGAGGGAGAGACCCAGTACTTC. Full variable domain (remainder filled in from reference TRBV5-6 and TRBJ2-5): DAGVTQSPTHLIKTRGQQVTLRCSPKSGHDTVSWYQQALGQGPQFIFQYYEEEERQRGNFPDRFSGHQFPNYSSELNVNALLLGDSALYLCASSLGREGETQYFGPGTRLLVL.